This T cell receptor beta chain was identified during a study of technical replicates of blood from a handful of donors. V was pared by 6 bases and J by 3 bases, with 18 bases between. The CDR3 contains 15 residues. Profiled with immunoSEQ multiplex PCR; TCRdb holds only in-frame clones, not every one. The data contain about 72,000 clones, roughly 92% of them seen just once; the ten biggest clones take up 0.36%. Input material: T cells isolated from PBMCs. The TCR was taken from a human donor in good health. The chain couples TRBV23-1 to TRBJ2-7, with D possibly TRBD1 on 5 matching bases. TRBV23-1 is labeled an ORF, and its function is uncertain. The CDR3 loop is CASRLGQITFYEQYF. The CDR3 nucleotides read TGCGCCAGCAGATTAGGACAAATCACTTTCTACGAGCAGTACTTC.